This passage covers 23 T cell receptor beta chains from one sample sequenced in a study of T cell responses to AZD1222 COVID-19 vaccine. Generated by immunoSEQ multiplex PCR, the TCRdb table keeps only in-frame clones and is missing some. This sample carries roughly 120,000 clones, around nine tenths of them seen once, and the ten largest clones take 2.4%. The input for sequencing was peripheral blood, taken on day 0 of AZD1222 vaccination. These receptors were collected from an adult in good health.

The chain has TRBV6-2 or TRBV6-3 and TRBJ1-2; a weak D match, TRBD1 (5 bases). Per the germline V gene, CDR1 is MNHEY and CDR2 is SVGEGT. Deletions cut 6 bases from V and 4 bases from J, with 15 bases between. This CDR3 spans 14 amino acids. The CDR3 DNA is TGTGCCAGCAGCCTCGGGGGTTACCCCTATGGCTACACCTTC. Its translation is CASSLGGYPYGYTF.

V gene TRBV28 combines with J gene TRBJ1-4, with D hard to call. With 7 bases removed from V and 0 bases from J, the gap between germline ends came to 9 bases. The CDR3 has 14 residues. The germline V gene encodes CDR1 MDHEN and CDR2 SYDVKM. The DNA for the CDR3 is TGTGCCAGCACCTACGGGTCAACTAATGAAAAACTGTTTTTT. This translates into CASTYGSTNEKLFF. Complete variable domain (other parts from reference TRBV28 and TRBJ1-4): DVKVTQSSRYLVKRTGEKVFLECVQDMDHENMFWYRQDPGLGLRLIYFSYDVKMKEKGDIPEGYSVSREKKERFSLILESASTNQTSMYLCASTYGSTNEKLFFGSGTQLSVL.

V is TRBV29-1 and J is TRBJ1-2; tentative D call: TRBD1 (6 bases). Between the trimmed V and J ends, which lost 6 bases and 0 bases, there was a span of 11 bases. This CDR3 region has 13 residues. Germline V CDR1 and CDR2: SQVTM, ANQGSEA. The CDR3 loop reads CSVSTGANYGYTF. The DNA of the CDR3 is TGCAGCGTCTCGACAGGAGCTAACTATGGCTACACCTTC.

V gene TRBV28 combines with J gene TRBJ2-2; D is undetermined. Per germline, CDR1 MDHEN and CDR2 SYDVKM. Trimming took 5 bases from V and 4 from J, leaving 14 bases between them. The CDR3 consists of 15 residues. Here the CDR3 DNA reads TGTGCCAGCAGTGCTACGGGCTGGAGCACCGGGGAGCTGTTTTTT. Translated, it gives CASSATGWSTGELFF.

This chain joins TRBV18 and TRBJ2-7; unclear D gene. The CDR3 spans 12 residues. With 2 bases removed from V and 5 bases from J, the gap between germline ends came to 7 bases. CDR1 and CDR2 (germline): KGHSH, LQKENI. The CDR3 is CASSPGYDEQYF. DNA for the CDR3: TGTGCCAGCTCACCAGGATATGACGAGCAGTACTTC.

J is TRBJ1-1 and V is TRBV7-8, with D possibly TRBD1 on 6 matching bases. CDR3 length equals 15 residues. Between the trimmed V and J ends, which lost 5 bases and 5 bases, there was a span of 18 bases. Germline CDR1 is SGHVS and CDR2 is FQNEAQ. Written as DNA, the CDR3 is TGTGCCAGCAGCCGTCAAGGGGGAGAGTATACTGAAGCTTTCTTT. It specifies CASSRQGGEYTEAFF. The complete variable domain, with remaining parts taken from reference TRBV7-8 and TRBJ1-1, reads GAGVSQSPRYKVAKRGQDVALRCDPISGHVSLFWYQQALGQGPEFLTYFQNEAQLDKSGLPSDRFFAERPEGSVSTLKIQRTQQEDSAVYLCASSRQGGEYTEAFFGQGTRLTVV.

The chain joins TRBV3-1 (or the pseudogene TRBV3-2) to TRBJ2-7; 10 positions match TRBD2. The V gene's germline CDR1 is LGHDT and CDR2 YNNKEL (reference sequence). V lost 0 bases to trimming and J lost 6 bases; unmatched junction nucleotides: 5. The CDR3 sequence is 15 residues long. Here the CDR3 DNA reads TGTGCCAGCAGCCAAGATTGGCTAGCGGGAGCCGAGCAGTACTTC. It codes for CASSQDWLAGAEQYF.

The chain recombines TRBV10-3 with TRBJ2-5; TRBD2 aligns across 10 bases. The CDR3 contains 15 residues. The V segment lost 3 bases and the J segment 4 bases; nucleotides outside the gene matches: 5. Germline lookup yields CDR1 ENHRY and CDR2 SYGVKD. CDR3 nucleotide sequence: TGTGCCATCAGTGATTACAGCGGGAGGGGAGAGACCCAGTACTTC. Its translation is CAISDYSGRGETQYF.

A word on this clone: Other DNA sequences in this specimen translate into the identical CDR3. The chain carries TRBV3-1 (or the pseudogene TRBV3-2) and TRBJ2-1, with D unresolved. V was clipped by 0 bases and J by 7 bases, with 7 bases between them. The CDR3 spans 13 residues. Per the germline V gene, CDR1 is LGHDT and CDR2 is YNNKEL (reference sequence). This CDR3 is CASSQDRRNEQFF. DNA for the CDR3: TGTGCCAGCAGCCAAGATAGGCGGAATGAGCAGTTCTTC.

The CDR3 DNA is TGTGCCAGCAGTCCCGGGACACACCAAGAGACCCAGTACTTC. Encoded protein: CASSPGTHQETQYF. The V gene is TRBV27, the J gene TRBJ2-5; TRBD1 might be the D (6 bases). The CDR3 loop spans 14 amino acids. V was shortened by 5 bases and J by 0 bases, with 10 bases between the two germline ends. Germline loops: CDR1 MNHEY, CDR2 SMNVEV (reference sequence).

V and J are TRBV7-9 and TRBJ2-3, with 12 bases matching TRBD2. The junction had 7 bases not matched to a gene; V was cut back by 4 bases and J by 5 bases. The germline CDR1 and CDR2 sequences are SEHNR and FQNEAQ (reference sequence). CDR3 length equals 16 residues. The DNA for the CDR3 is TGTGCCAGCAGCTCAAGGACTAGCGGGACTAAAGATACGCAGTATTTT. This gives the protein CASSSRTSGTKDTQYF.

The chain recombines TRBV15 with TRBJ2-5, with a weak D call TRBD2 (6 bases). The CDR3 is made up of 14 amino acids. Germline V CDR1 and CDR2: LNHNV, YYDKDF (reference sequence). V lost 4 bases, J lost 0 bases, and 9 bases lay in between. CDR3 protein: CATSKGTHQETQYF. CDR3 DNA: TGTGCCACCAGCAAAGGGACTCACCAAGAGACCCAGTACTTC.

The chain links TRBV12-5 to TRBJ1-1; D uncertain. The CDR3 extends over 14 amino acids. CDR1 is LGHNT and CDR2 is FRNRAP in the germline V gene. V lost 5 bases and J 1 base, leaving 11 bases between the germline ends. CDR3 in DNA: TGTGCTAGTGGTCTGGCCCTGGGGAACACTGAAGCTTTCTTT. It encodes CASGLALGNTEAFF.

J is TRBJ1-2 and V is TRBV15; unclear D gene. The V gene lost 0 bases and the J gene lost 5 bases, with 16 bases spanning the gap. Germline values: CDR1 LNHNV, CDR2 YYDKDF (reference sequence). The CDR3 totals 16 residues. DNA for the CDR3: TGTGCCACCAGCAGAGATCTAATCGACGTGAGATATGGCTACACCTTC. Its protein is CATSRDLIDVRYGYTF.

The chain employs TRBV4-2 and TRBJ1-3; D is unresolved. This CDR3 region has 15 residues. V shed 1 base and J shed 0 bases, with 7 bases lying between them. Germline assignment: CDR1 LGHNA and CDR2 YNFKEQ. CDR3 protein: CASSQVGNSGNTIYF. CDR3 nucleotides: TGTGCCAGCAGCCAAGTCGGGAACTCTGGAAACACCATATATTTT.

The rearrangement uses TRBV30 and TRBJ2-1; TRBD2 matches 14 bases. CDR3 length: 15 amino acids. Germline CDR1 and CDR2: GTSNPN and SVGIG (reference sequence). After removal of 0 bases from V and 7 bases from J, the junction contained 2 bases not matched to a gene. The CDR3 reads CAWSVGLAGGNEQFF. As DNA, the CDR3 is TGTGCCTGGAGTGTAGGACTAGCGGGGGGTAATGAGCAGTTCTTC.

The rearrangement joins TRBV11-2 to TRBJ1-1, with 7 bases fitting TRBD1. The CDR3 contains 17 residues. V gave up 1 base and J gave up 4 bases; unmatched junction bases: 12. Germline CDR1 and CDR2: SGHAT and FQNNGV. CDR3 region: CASSLVGTANWVTEAFF. CDR3 in DNA: TGTGCCAGCAGCTTAGTTGGGACAGCGAACTGGGTCACTGAAGCTTTCTTT.

The rearrangement links TRBV5-8 to TRBJ2-1; TRBD2 agrees at 13 bases. The V gene's germline CDR1 is SGHTS and CDR2 YDEGEE. J gave up 4 bases and V 4 bases, and 5 bases lay outside the gene matches. The CDR3 spans 16 residues. CDR3 residues: CASSKGLAGKYNEQFF. CDR3 in DNA: TGTGCCAGCAGCAAGGGACTAGCGGGGAAATACAATGAGCAGTTCTTC.

This chain uses TRBV4-2 with TRBJ2-2; TRBD2 aligns across 8 bases. Trimming at V came to 4 bases and at J to 0 bases, leaving 7 bases not matched to a gene. The CDR3 has 17 amino acids. Germline loops: CDR1 LGHNA, CDR2 YNFKEQ. The CDR3 DNA sequence: TGTGCCAGCAGCCCGCGCGGGGGACTAGCGAACACCGGGGAGCTGTTTTTT. Translation: CASSPRGGLANTGELFF.

This clone has a single count. The chain uses TRBV6-6 and TRBJ2-1; 8 bases fit TRBD1. CDR3 length equals 16 residues. Losses at the gene ends were 5 bases for V and 4 bases for J; bases not matched to a gene: 10. CDR1 is MNHNY and CDR2 is SVGAGI in the germline V gene (reference sequence). CDR3 region: CASSRRDRQAYNEQFF. CDR3 DNA: TGTGCCAGCAGTCGAAGGGACAGGCAGGCGTACAATGAGCAGTTCTTC.

This chain connects TRBV12-3 or TRBV12-4 to TRBJ1-1, with D perhaps matching TRBD1 (5 bases). Trimming took 5 bases from V and 5 from J, leaving 9 bases between them. CDR3 length equals 12 residues. The CDR3 loop reads CASSPGGTEAFF. CDR3 in DNA: TGTGCCAGCAGTCCGGGGGGGACTGAAGCTTTCTTT.

The chain employs TRBV15 and TRBJ2-1; tentatively, D is TRBD2 (7 bases). In germline, CDR1 is LNHNV, CDR2 YYDKDF (reference sequence). The CDR3 has 15 residues. V was shortened by 4 bases and J by 2 bases, with 12 bases between the two germline ends. CDR3: CATSKGEGPYNEQFF. In DNA form, the CDR3 reads TGTGCCACCAGCAAGGGGGAGGGCCCCTACAATGAGCAGTTCTTC.

CDR3 nucleotides: TGTGCCAGCAGTGAAGCTGTAGTGGCGGGCTTCACTGAAGCTTTCTTT. Its translation is CASSEAVVAGFTEAFF. This chain connects TRBV2 to TRBJ1-1, with D unresolved. CDR1 and CDR2 from the germline V gene are SNHLY and FYNNEI. V was cut by 0 bases and J by 4 bases, with 15 bases left in between. CDR3 size: 16 residues.